This TCR beta chain was identified in a study of PD-L1 blockade in urothelial cancer (dated by TCRdb to the late 2010s). Describing the broader study: Therapy was started in the mid-2010s for all patients, and atezolizumab 1,200 mg was administered intravenously every 3 weeks. About nine tenths of the roughly 30 patients were males with bladder-origin urothelial cancer, and about 65% of the roughly 30 reported a prior smoking history. Twenty-nine patients had pretreatment blood TCR-seq, around 25 had at least one posttreatment blood collection, and around 25 had tumor TCR-seq. Pretreatment tumor samples, along with matched peripheral blood serially collected before and after atezolizumab treatment, were subjected to TCR sequencing. Durable clinical benefit was achieved by nine patients and was not achieved by 20 patients. In the same patients, whole exome sequencing and RNA sequencing of pretreatment tumors were performed in addition to TCR sequencing. An exploratory multi-omic analysis was conducted of the somatic, immune and clinical correlates of response to PD-L1 blockade with atezolizumab in urothelial cancer. Blood samples were analyzed at 3 weeks after treatment start (second dose) and at 6 weeks after treatment start. Durable clinical benefit was defined as progression-free survival longer than 6 months, and TCR features were also tested against progression-free and overall survival. An ECOG performance status of 0 or 1 was recorded for the patients, and 0 to 3 prior chemotherapy regimens had been received by the patients. Blood samples gave median yields of approximately 130,000 T cells and approximately 80,000 unique TCRs, along with a median clonality of around 0.08.

Synthetic TCR analog templates were spiked into each PCR so that absolute template abundance could be estimated from read counts. Using the immunoSEQ assay, TCRbeta CDR3 regions were amplified from genomic DNA with bias-controlled V and J gene primers. Rearranged TCRbeta segments were sequenced at approximately 20X coverage. The paper's processing steps were these. Clustering was used to correct sequencing errors, and CDR3s were annotated against IMGT to assign V, D and J genes. Out-of-frame and stop-codon sequences were excluded, and only productive TCRbeta rearrangements were used in downstream analyses. Clonality was calculated as one minus the Shannon entropy normalized by the log of the number of unique productive sequences. Clones differing between time points or between blood and tumor were identified using Fisher's exact test with Benjamini-Hochberg correction, with an adjusted p below 0.01 applied as the threshold. This is the immuneACCESS table as TCRdb keeps it, with only in-frame sequences that have V and J called. A part of the clones is gone; compared with another copy, unresolved V genes explain less than half, and the rest is unexplained. V, J and clone size were drawn from that table, and D and trimming were deduced from the DNA. The sample table lists tens of thousands of clones, 85% to 90% of them with a count of one. About 10% of the sample comes from the top ten.

Study-level results and caveats: Improved progression-free and overall survival was found to be associated with pretreatment peripheral blood TCR clonality below the median. Small sample size (n of about 30) and many exploratory analyses mean the results are intended to be hypothesis-generating. At 3 weeks after the start of treatment, tumor-associated TCR clones in peripheral blood had expanded more in patients with durable benefit (n ≈ 23, p = 0.022).

The time point label here, explained by the study, means: peripheral blood 6 weeks after treatment start. The cohort comprised about 30 patients with locally advanced or metastatic urothelial carcinoma treated at Memorial Sloan Kettering on a trial protocol. Peripheral blood mononuclear cells were collected from each patient pretreatment and during treatment, giving between 1 and 8 total time points per patient. The Qiagen DNeasy Blood extraction kit was used to purify genomic DNA from total PBMCs and from tumor samples. PBMCs were collected pretreatment and during treatment, and were isolated and stored as previously described. For this clone: Its antigen is still unknown. It has no much larger one-base neighbor in the sample; base qualities were not kept.

Sample: PBMCs, taken around atezolizumab (anti-PD-L1) treatment. The receptor was derived from a man aged 60 to 75 with urothelial cancer.

For the CDR3, the sequence is CASSPGGAYGYTF. In nucleotides, the sequence is TGTGCCAGCAGTCCAGGGGGCGCCTATGGCTACACCTTC. The V and J segments used are TRBV6-6 and TRBJ1-2; TRBD1 agrees with 8 junctional bases. At the junction V is shortened by 5 bases and J by 4 bases; bases outside the gene matches: 3. The germline V gene (reference sequence) gives CDR1 as MNHNY and CDR2 as SVGAGI. Spanning cysteine to phenylalanine, the CDR3 consists of 13 amino acids. Only the CDR3 part of the read is kept: 39 bases, read in frame from the first base.